This T cell receptor (beta chain) comes out of a study of blood T cells in healthy people across ages. Regarding the study as a whole: Versus aged donors, long-lived donors had higher diversity and more naive CD4+ cells.

The second PCR ran about 6 to 12 cycles with a sample-barcoded 5' primer and J-beta primers. TCRdb re-called the 5' RACE reads with MiXCR, one entry per CDR3 protein. The repertoire holds 800,000 to 950,000 distinct CDR3 sequences, 25% to 30% seen once, with about 9.4% in the top ten. The sample holds many counts of this clonotype. Its antigen is undetermined. These same records also appear under a second study, on T cells of mothers and their children.

This TCR came from a woman aged 40 to 50 in good health. Sequencing used blood.

The CDR3 region is CASSFDRGRGYTF. In nucleotides, the CDR3 is TGTGCCAGCAGTTTCGACAGGGGGCGAGGCTACACCTTC. V gene TRBV12-3 or TRBV12-4 combines with J gene TRBJ1-2; TRBD1 matches at 10 bases. V gave up 3 bases and J gave up 8 bases; unmatched junction bases: 3. The CDR3 is 13 amino acids.